These 18 T cell receptor beta chains were all obtained from the same sample, sequenced in a study of T cells in Graves' hyperthyroidism and ophthalmopathy. The investigators amplified TCR beta CDR3 regions from RNA transcripts. The TCR CDR3 first-round RT-PCR relied on the HTBI primer set. TCRdb re-derived calls from the multiplex PCR reads in MiXCR, one entry per CDR3 protein. The profile covers some 570,000 distinct CDR3 sequences, with 13% to 15% appearing a single time and 7.1% taken by the ten largest. The source material was blood. The receptors were gathered from a woman between 18 and 29 years old with Graves' ophthalmopathy.

This clonotype was counted at least ten times. This chain connects TRBV7-2 to TRBJ1-5; TRBD1 matches 7 bases. CDR3 length: 15 residues. Germline assignment: CDR1 SGHTA and CDR2 FQGNSA. Unmatched junction bases numbered 7, after V lost 5 bases and J lost 3 bases. CDR3 sequence (DNA): TGTGCCAGCAGCCGTTTTGGACAGGACAATCAGCCCCAGCATTTT. Translated: CASSRFGQDNQPQHF.

Remarks on this clonotype: At one boundary the junction diverges from the germline segment, which might be a read error. This rearrangement joins TRBV7-2 to TRBJ2-7; 11 nucleotides align to TRBD1. CDR3 length: 16 amino acids. CDR1 is SGHTA, CDR2 FQGNSA, per germline. The CDR3 region is CASSQRGTGGDYEQYF. As DNA, the CDR3 is TGCGCCAGCAGCCAGAGGGGGACAGGGGGGGACTACGAGCAGTACTTC.

This clonotype was picked up one time. The V and J genes are TRBV3-1 and TRBJ2-6; 7 bases match TRBD1. With V trimmed by 6 bases and J by 1 base, 9 bases remained unmatched. This CDR3 comprises 17 residues. From germline, CDR1 is LGHDT and CDR2 YNNKEL (reference sequence). The CDR3 sequence: CASRNTGDRSGANVLTF. CDR3 coding DNA: TGTGCCAGCAGAAACACAGGGGACCGGTCTGGGGCCAACGTCCTGACTTTC.

This chain uses TRBV19 with TRBJ2-1, with D tentatively TRBD2 (6 bases). The germline V and J ends were trimmed by 1 base and 9 bases, with 31 bases remaining between them. There are 20 residues in the CDR3. Looked up from germline, CDR1 is LNHDA and CDR2 is SQIVND (reference sequence). The CDR3 protein is CASSIAFGAGYVRTRSEQFF. The DNA for the CDR3 is TGTGCCAGTAGTATAGCTTTTGGTGCGGGATATGTTCGGACGAGGAGTGAGCAGTTCTTC.

This clonotype was detected ten times or more. V gene TRBV7-3 combines with J gene TRBJ2-3, with D hard to call. V lost 2 bases and J lost 2, with 8 bases in between. The CDR3 consists of 14 residues. Germline V gene lookup returns CDR1 SGHTA and CDR2 FQGTGA. This chain's CDR3 is CASSLSGTTDTQYF. DNA for the CDR3: TGTGCCAGCAGCTTATCGGGTACCACAGATACGCAGTATTTT.

The sample holds many counts of this clonotype. The CDR3 region is CASRSPQQGARAFF. The CDR3 DNA sequence: TGTGCCAGCCGAAGCCCCCAACAGGGGGCTCGGGCTTTCTTT. V gene TRBV28 combines with J gene TRBJ1-1; 9 nucleotides align to TRBD1. This CDR3 contains 14 residues. Germline CDR1 and CDR2: MDHEN and SYDVKM. Losses at the gene ends were 8 bases for V and 11 bases for J; bases not matched to a gene: 15.

This clonotype occurred many times. This rearrangement joins TRBV28 to TRBJ2-1; 10 bases match TRBD1. CDR3 length: 16 amino acids. Trimming took 6 bases from V and 3 from J; bases not matched to a gene: 8. Germline CDR1 and CDR2: MDHEN and SYDVKM. CDR3 amino acids: CASSSGTGADYNEQFF. CDR3 bases: TGTGCCAGCAGCTCCGGGACAGGGGCCGACTACAATGAGCAGTTCTTC.

At least ten counts were recorded for this clonotype. The gene calls are TRBV5-1 and TRBJ2-3, with D tentatively TRBD2 (6 bases). The CDR3 spans 15 residues. Germline lookup yields CDR1 SGHRS and CDR2 YFSETQ. V was cut by 5 bases and J by 0 bases, with 13 bases left in between. The DNA of the CDR3 is TGCGCCAGCAGATTCGGCCGGGGGAGCACAGATACGCAGTATTTT. It is translated as CASRFGRGSTDTQYF.

J is TRBJ1-6 and V is TRBV27; weak D call: TRBD1 (5 bases). The CDR3 loop spans 14 amino acids. CDR1 is MNHEY, CDR2 SMNVEV, per germline (reference sequence). Trimming pared 4 bases from V and 10 bases from J, leaving 14 bases between. This CDR3 is CASSSGAYESPLHF. The CDR3 DNA reads TGTGCCAGCAGTTCTGGGGCCTATGAGTCACCCCTCCACTTT.

The sample holds many counts of this clonotype. The V gene is TRBV6-1, the J gene TRBJ2-5; 7 nucleotides align to TRBD1. The trim removed 5 bases at V and 3 bases at J, leaving 6 bases unmatched. Germline V gives CDR1 MNHNS, CDR2 SASEGT. The CDR3 has 14 amino acids. This CDR3 reads CASSYYRGKETQYF. In DNA, the CDR3 is TGTGCCAGCAGTTATTACAGGGGAAAAGAGACCCAGTACTTC.

This clonotype was counted at least ten times. The chain recombines TRBV27 with TRBJ2-1; no definite D call. CDR3 length: 13 residues. V was shortened by 4 bases and J by 6 bases, with 10 bases between the two germline ends. Germline V gene lookup returns CDR1 MNHEY and CDR2 SMNVEV (reference sequence). CDR3 region: CASSSWSTNEQFF. DNA of the CDR3: TGTGCCAGCAGTTCATGGTCAACCAATGAGCAGTTCTTC.

In this sample, this clonotype turned up many times. The chain is built from TRBV12-3 or TRBV12-4 and TRBJ2-3; 9 bases fit TRBD2. The CDR3 is made up of 14 amino acids. V dropped 10 bases and J dropped 4; count of bases not matched to a gene: 9. The CDR3 region has the DNA TGTGCCATCAGACTAGCGGATGTTCCAGATACGCAGTATTTT. Its translation is CAIRLADVPDTQYF.

To note about this clonotype: A junction end diverges from the germline sequence, so it may reflect a read error. The chain joins TRBV5-1 to TRBJ2-5; 14 positions match TRBD2. CDR1 SGHRS and CDR2 YFSETQ come from the germline V gene. The CDR3 extends over 16 amino acids. The CDR3 nucleotides are TGCGCCAGCAGCTTCGATCGGGGGACTAGCGGGAGTTGGTTGAACTTC. This sequence encodes CASSFDRGTSGSWLNF. Looking up the rest from reference TRBV5-1 and TRBJ2-5 gives the full variable domain: KAGVTQTPRYLIKTRGQQVTLSCSPISGHRSVSWYQQTPGQGLQFLFEYFSETQRNKGNFPGRFSGRQFSNSRSEMNVSTLELGDSALYLCASSFDRGTSGSWLNFGPGTRLLVL.

This clonotype was observed many times. The V call is TRBV3-1, the J call TRBJ1-1; TRBD1 might be the D (5 bases). The CDR3 length is 15 residues. V shed 5 bases and J shed 1 base, with 14 bases lying between them. From germline, CDR1 is LGHDT and CDR2 YNNKEL (reference sequence). The CDR3 nucleotides are TGTGCCAGCAGCAAAAAGTGGGGGGGGAACACTGAAGCTTTCTTT. It is translated as CASSKKWGGNTEAFF.

The chain uses TRBV9 and TRBJ2-5; unclear D gene. CDR1 is SGDLS and CDR2 is YYNGEE in the germline V gene. CDR3 length: 12 amino acids. Deletions cut 1 base from V and 1 base from J, with 2 bases between. CDR3 DNA: TGTGCCAGCAGCGTATCCCAAGAGACCCAGTACTTC. This sequence encodes CASSVSQETQYF.

The chain joins TRBV5-4 to TRBJ2-3; D gene unclear. V gave up 4 bases and J gave up 4 bases, with 10 bases separating them. The length of the CDR3 is 13 residues. Germline values: CDR1 SGHNT, CDR2 YYREEE (reference sequence). The CDR3 is CASSPPIADTQYF. DNA of the CDR3: TGTGCCAGCAGCCCGCCGATTGCAGATACGCAGTATTTT.

A single count supports this clonotype. The chain uses TRBV12-3 or TRBV12-4 and TRBJ2-7, with a possible D match to TRBD1 (6 bases). V lost 7 bases, J lost 5 bases, and 18 bases lay in between. This CDR3 has 14 residues. CDR3 sequence: CASTYSQGRNEQYF. CDR3 nucleotide sequence: TGTGCCAGCACTTATTCACAGGGTCGGAACGAGCAGTACTTC.

This clonotype was observed many times. The chain uses TRBV3-1 and TRBJ1-6; D ambiguous. V was pared by 2 bases and J by 10 bases, with 6 bases between. Germline V gives CDR1 LGHDT, CDR2 YNNKEL (reference sequence). CDR3 length equals 12 residues. The CDR3 DNA is TGTGCCAGCAGCCAAAGACGGTCACCCCTCCACTTT. Protein sequence: CASSQRRSPLHF.